Following are 28 T cell receptor beta chains from one sample sequenced in a study of Ad26.COV2.S vaccination and SARS-CoV-2 variants. Data came from immunoSEQ multiplex PCR; TCRdb stores just in-frame clones and leaves some out. The sample has more than 300,000 clones, around four fifths seen once. Regarding treatment: over 15 received Ad26.COV2.S at low or high dose, single or two shots; several received placebo; per-sample allocation not given. Sampling was performed 63 days after the first vaccine or placebo injection. The sample consisted of peripheral blood, taken in a trial of Ad26.COV2.S vaccine versus placebo. The receptor source for this set is a person aged 18-60 years who received the Ad26.COV2.S COVID-19 vaccine or a placebo.

On this clone: The sample contains more than one DNA sequence encoding this CDR3. V and J are TRBV28 and TRBJ1-6; the D gene is possibly TRBD1 (5 bases). The germline V gene encodes CDR1 MDHEN and CDR2 SYDVKM. V lost 5 bases, J lost 7 bases, and 12 bases lay in between. This CDR3 spans 14 amino acids. The CDR3 spells CASSPGGVNSPLHF. For the CDR3, the DNA is TGTGCCAGCAGTCCTGGGGGAGTCAATTCACCCCTCCACTTT.

CDR3 amino acids: CAIREVATEAFF. CDR3 DNA: TGTGCCATCAGGGAGGTTGCCACTGAAGCTTTCTTT. This rearrangement joins TRBV10-3 to TRBJ1-1; no definite D call. This CDR3 spans 12 amino acids. CDR1 is ENHRY and CDR2 is SYGVKD in the germline V gene. The V gene lost 6 bases and the J gene lost 4 bases, with 9 bases spanning the gap.

This clone was seen just once. The gene calls are TRBV11-2 and TRBJ2-7; TRBD2 might be the D (7 bases). Germline CDR1 SGHAT, CDR2 FQNNGV. The CDR3 totals 15 residues. Between the trimmed V and J ends, which lost 1 base and 2 bases, there was a span of 12 bases. For the CDR3, the DNA is TGTGCCAGCAGCTTAGTAGGGGGGGTTCCCTACGAGCAGTACTTC. Translated: CASSLVGGVPYEQYF.

This clone was seen only once. The CDR3 is CASSPRGRVDGYTF. The CDR3 nucleotides are TGTGCCAGCAGCCCCCGGGGAAGGGTGGATGGCTACACCTTC. J is TRBJ1-2 and V is TRBV5-8; D is unresolved. Trimming removed 4 bases from V and 6 bases from J, with 16 bases in between. The CDR3 has 14 amino acids. Germline CDR1 is SGHTS and CDR2 is YDEGEE.

The chain links TRBV4-1 to TRBJ2-7; unclear D gene. This CDR3 comprises 13 residues. V lost 5 bases and J lost 4, with 12 bases in between. Per germline, CDR1 MGHRA and CDR2 YSYEKL. In DNA, the CDR3 is TGCGCCAGCAGCGAGTATTTTGCGTACGAGCAGTACTTC. Its translation: CASSEYFAYEQYF.

This clone was seen only a few times. The V and J genes are TRBV5-1 and TRBJ1-5; 7 bases are a match to TRBD1. The germline gives CDR1 SGHRS, CDR2 YFSETQ. Trimming took 0 bases from V and 3 from J; bases not matched to a gene: 12. The CDR3 has 18 residues. CDR3 protein: CASSLAPGTAGPNQPQHF. Written as DNA, the CDR3 is TGCGCCAGCAGCTTGGCCCCAGGGACAGCAGGCCCCAATCAGCCCCAGCATTTT.

This clone has more than one count but fewer than ten. The rearrangement uses TRBV27 and TRBJ2-7; 8 bases agree with TRBD1. This CDR3 spans 14 amino acids. Germline values: CDR1 MNHEY, CDR2 SMNVEV (reference sequence). V trimming: 5 bases; J trimming: 3 bases; junction bases outside the gene matches: 6. The CDR3 nucleotides are TGTGCCAGCAGTCCTCAGGGGGCTGTCTACGAGCAGTACTTC. This encodes CASSPQGAVYEQYF.

This chain uses TRBV4-1 with TRBJ2-7; D ambiguous. Germline-derived CDR1 and CDR2 are MGHRA and YSYEKL. This CDR3 has 15 residues. Trimming removed 0 bases from V and 2 bases from J, with 11 bases in between. The CDR3 DNA follows: TGCGCCAGCAGCCAAGATTGGAGACGTCCCTACGAGCAGTACTTC. It yields the protein CASSQDWRRPYEQYF.

This chain uses TRBV28 with TRBJ1-5; D uncertain. From germline, CDR1 is MDHEN and CDR2 SYDVKM. The CDR3 sequence is 15 residues long. Trimming cost V 5 bases and J 2 bases, with 13 bases left between them. CDR3 region: CASSPDREGNQPQHF. The CDR3, as DNA: TGTGCCAGCAGTCCTGATCGGGAAGGCAATCAGCCCCAGCATTTT.

In regard to this clone: This same CDR3 is encoded by further DNA sequences in the sample. This chain links TRBV20-1 with TRBJ1-1; no definite D call. V lost 3 bases and J lost 1, with 0 bases in between. The CDR3 consists of 10 residues. Germline V lookup: CDR1 DFQATT, CDR2 SNEGSKA (reference sequence). The DNA of the CDR3 is TGCAGTGCTAGGAACACTGAAGCTTTCTTT. Amino acid sequence: CSARNTEAFF.

The gene calls are TRBV7-3 and TRBJ1-2, with D unclear. Germline-derived CDR1 and CDR2 are SGHTA and FQGTGA. Between the trimmed V and J ends, which lost 5 bases and 8 bases, there was a span of 9 bases. This CDR3 has 11 residues. CDR3 nucleotides: TGTGCCAGCAGCCGAGGCAGCGGCTACACCTTC. It translates to CASSRGSGYTF.

This clone was observed a few times. V gene TRBV2 combines with J gene TRBJ1-1, with a tentative D call TRBD1 (6 bases). Germline V gives CDR1 SNHLY, CDR2 FYNNEI. This CDR3 is 12 amino acids long. Trimming took 4 bases from V and 6 from J, leaving 9 bases between them. The CDR3 DNA follows: TGTGCCAGCAGTGGCTCAGGGGCTGAAGCTTTCTTT. Protein product: CASSGSGAEAFF.

The chain is built from TRBV7-9 and TRBJ2-3; no reliable D call. This CDR3 spans 15 amino acids. V lost 2 bases, J lost 1 base, and 10 bases lay in between. Germline-derived CDR1 and CDR2 are SEHNR and FQNEAQ (reference sequence). CDR3 in amino acids: CASSLIGGGTDTQYF. The CDR3 DNA follows: TGTGCCAGCAGCTTAATCGGCGGTGGCACAGATACGCAGTATTTT. Using reference TRBV7-9 and TRBJ2-3 for the parts outside the CDR3, the full variable domain is DTGVSQNPRHKITKRGQNVTFRCDPISEHNRLYWYRQTLGQGPEFLTYFQNEAQLEKSRLLSDRFSAERPKGSFSTLEIQRTEQGDSAMYLCASSLIGGGTDTQYFGPGTRLTVL.

This clone was found a few times. V is TRBV18 and J is TRBJ2-7; 11 nucleotides line up with TRBD2. The germline V gene has CDR1 KGHSH and CDR2 LQKENI. V was clipped by 3 bases and J by 2 bases; unmatched bases: 3. The CDR3 sequence is 15 residues long. The CDR3 here is CASSPYSGGAYEQYF. In DNA form, the CDR3 reads TGTGCCAGCTCACCCTATAGCGGGGGGGCCTACGAGCAGTACTTC.

Written as DNA, the CDR3 is TGTGCCACCAGCAGATCTGGGGTCGACAGCTATGGCTACACCTTC. It is translated as CATSRSGVDSYGYTF. The chain carries TRBV15 and TRBJ1-2; a weak D match, TRBD1 (5 bases). This CDR3 contains 15 residues. Looked up from germline, CDR1 is LNHNV and CDR2 is YYDKDF (reference sequence). V gave up 2 bases and J gave up 4 bases, with 14 bases separating them.

A note on this clone: The same CDR3 arises from other DNA sequences in this sample as well. The chain carries TRBV5-4 and TRBJ2-2; no firm D call. CDR3 length: 13 amino acids. CDR1 is SGHNT and CDR2 is YYREEE in the germline V gene (reference sequence). V was trimmed by 0 bases and J by 4 bases, leaving 4 bases between them. The CDR3 DNA reads TGTGCCAGCAGCTTGGACCTCACCGGGGAGCTGTTTTTT. Translated: CASSLDLTGELFF.

The rearrangement uses TRBV6-1 and TRBJ2-1; D remains unclear. CDR1 is MNHNS, CDR2 SASEGT, per germline. This CDR3 spans 12 amino acids. V was pared by 3 bases and J by 8 bases, with 8 bases between. This CDR3 is CASSEIEDEQFF. The CDR3 nucleotides read TGTGCCAGCAGTGAGATAGAAGATGAGCAGTTCTTC.

This clone was seen a handful of times. This chain uses TRBV19 with TRBJ2-5; possible D gene TRBD1, 5 bases. The V end was cut by 9 bases, the J end by 0 bases, with 11 bases between. The CDR3 loop spans 13 amino acids. The germline V gene has CDR1 LNHDA and CDR2 SQIVND (reference sequence). CDR3 in amino acids: CASSRTHQETQYF. Here the CDR3 DNA reads TGTGCCAGCAGTCGGACACACCAAGAGACCCAGTACTTC.

This rearrangement joins TRBV29-1 to TRBJ2-7; D possibly corresponds to TRBD2 (6 bases). CDR3 length: 13 residues. Germline V lookup: CDR1 SQVTM, CDR2 ANQGSEA. Trimming took 4 bases from V and 4 from J, leaving 14 bases between them. CDR3 loop: CSVGGGGPYEQYF. In nucleotides, the CDR3 is TGCAGCGTTGGGGGAGGAGGGCCGTACGAGCAGTACTTC.

The chain carries TRBV29-1 and TRBJ1-2, with 10 bases matching TRBD1. Trimming cost V 8 bases and J 3 bases; bases outside gene matches: 3. The CDR3 is 12 amino acids. Germline V lookup: CDR1 SQVTM, CDR2 ANQGSEA. The CDR3 loop is CSFGQGDYGYTF. DNA for the CDR3: TGCAGCTTCGGACAGGGGGACTATGGCTACACCTTC.

The J gene is TRBJ2-3, the V gene TRBV28; D gene unclear. V lost 2 bases and J lost 0, with 6 bases in between. CDR1 MDHEN and CDR2 SYDVKM come from the germline V gene. The CDR3 runs to 14 residues. The CDR3 bases are TGTGCCAGCAGTTTACCGCAGAGCACAGATACGCAGTATTTT. This codes for CASSLPQSTDTQYF.

V and J are TRBV7-6 and TRBJ2-5, with 8 bases aligning to TRBD2. The CDR3 contains 14 residues. V was pared by 2 bases and J by 5 bases, with 4 bases of the junction left unmatched. Germline V CDR1 and CDR2: SGHVS, FNYEAQ. The CDR3: CASSLLTSAETQYF. CDR3 DNA sequence: TGTGCCAGCAGCTTACTGACTAGCGCTGAGACCCAGTACTTC. The entire variable domain, with the rest obtained from reference TRBV7-6 and TRBJ2-5, is as follows: GAGVSQSPRYKVTKRGQDVALRCDPISGHVSLYWYRQALGQGPEFLTYFNYEAQQDKSGLPNDRFSAERPEGSISTLTIQRTEQRDSAMYRCASSLLTSAETQYFGPGTRLLVL.

V is TRBV5-6 and J is TRBJ1-5; perhaps TRBD1 as D (6 bases). The V and J ends lost 3 bases and 3 bases respectively, with 22 bases between them. This CDR3 region has 18 residues. From germline, CDR1 is SGHDT and CDR2 YYEEEE. CDR3 sequence: CASSSTGWGRRSNQPQHF. For the CDR3, the DNA is TGTGCCAGCAGCTCGACCGGATGGGGGCGTCGGTCCAATCAGCCCCAGCATTTT.

Only a few counts were recorded for this clone. CDR3 protein: CATSRADSEAFF. Here the CDR3 DNA reads TGTGCCACCAGCAGAGCGGACTCTGAAGCTTTCTTT. The rearrangement joins TRBV15 to TRBJ1-1; D is unclear. V gave up 1 base and J gave up 6 bases, with 6 bases separating them. This CDR3 region has 12 residues. Germline V lookup: CDR1 LNHNV, CDR2 YYDKDF (reference sequence).

V and J are TRBV7-6 and TRBJ2-7; D gene uncertain. Germline CDR1 and CDR2: SGHVS and FNYEAQ. V dropped 5 bases and J dropped 2 bases, with 19 bases sitting between them. The CDR3 spans 16 residues. The CDR3 is CASSPLFDQFTYEQYF. CDR3 in DNA: TGTGCCAGCAGCCCCCTTTTTGACCAGTTTACCTACGAGCAGTACTTC.

The V and J genes are TRBV7-8 and TRBJ1-4, with no clear D. The CDR3 covers 12 residues. V was cut by 5 bases and J by 11 bases, with 12 bases left in between. CDR1 is SGHVS, CDR2 FQNEAQ, per germline. The CDR3 coding sequence is TGTGCCAGCAGCCCAAGTGGTGATAAACTGTTTTTT. Translated: CASSPSGDKLFF. Supplemented by reference TRBV7-8 and TRBJ1-4, the full variable domain reads GAGVSQSPRYKVAKRGQDVALRCDPISGHVSLFWYQQALGQGPEFLTYFQNEAQLDKSGLPSDRFFAERPEGSVSTLKIQRTQQEDSAVYLCASSPSGDKLFFGSGTQLSVL.

V is TRBV6-5 and J is TRBJ1-4; TRBD1 matches at 7 bases. The CDR3 has 13 amino acids. V lost 6 bases to trimming and J lost 4 bases; unmatched junction nucleotides: 2. CDR1 is MNHEY and CDR2 is SVGAGI in the germline V gene. CDR3 in amino acids: CASRPGGNEKLFF. CDR3 bases: TGTGCCAGCAGGCCAGGGGGTAATGAAAAACTGTTTTTT.

The V and J genes are TRBV7-8 and TRBJ2-1; D is undetermined. There are 13 residues in the CDR3. V gave up 0 bases and J gave up 7 bases, with 7 bases separating them. The germline V gene encodes CDR1 SGHVS and CDR2 FQNEAQ. This CDR3 is CASSLAEGNEQFF. The CDR3 region has the DNA TGTGCCAGCAGCTTAGCGGAAGGAAATGAGCAGTTCTTC.